This T cell receptor beta chain came from a study of blood T cell repertoires in COVID-19. Method: immunoSEQ multiplex PCR; TCRdb's copy keeps in-frame clones and lacks some. The table includes 190,000 or so clones, approximately 80% detected once. Trimming took off 0 bases at V and 5 bases at J, with 4 bases between the two ends. Germline V CDR1 and CDR2: GTSNPN, SVGIG (reference sequence). CDR3 length: 12 amino acids. Sequenced: peripheral blood. This TCR was sampled from a man between 60 and 75 years old with COVID-19, enrolled during active disease. The rearrangement uses TRBV30 and TRBJ2-2, with no clear D. The CDR3 DNA follows: TGTGCCTGGAGTGTAGAGACCGGGGAGCTGTTTTTT. It encodes CAWSVETGELFF.